This TCR beta chain was captured in a study of identical twins. Germline CDR1 reads LNHDA; CDR2 reads SQIVND (reference sequence). V lost 8 bases to trimming and J lost 4 bases; unmatched junction nucleotides: 11. The CDR3 runs to 15 residues. Addition of a universal primer site occurred through template switching, and cDNA carried unique molecular identifiers. TCRdb fed the 5' RACE reads into MiXCR, producing one record per CDR3 protein. Among roughly 290,000 distinct CDR3 sequences listed, approximately 8% were seen once. This sample also belongs to another study, concerning yellow fever vaccine responses in identical twins.

Sequenced sample: memory (CD45RO+) T cells sorted from blood. This chain links TRBV19 with TRBJ2-1; 7 positions match TRBD2. The TCR originated in a woman aged 18-29 years in good health. This chain's CDR3 is CASPLGGGSYNEQFF. Written as DNA, the CDR3 is TGTGCCAGTCCCTTGGGGGGGGGTTCTTACAATGAGCAGTTCTTC.